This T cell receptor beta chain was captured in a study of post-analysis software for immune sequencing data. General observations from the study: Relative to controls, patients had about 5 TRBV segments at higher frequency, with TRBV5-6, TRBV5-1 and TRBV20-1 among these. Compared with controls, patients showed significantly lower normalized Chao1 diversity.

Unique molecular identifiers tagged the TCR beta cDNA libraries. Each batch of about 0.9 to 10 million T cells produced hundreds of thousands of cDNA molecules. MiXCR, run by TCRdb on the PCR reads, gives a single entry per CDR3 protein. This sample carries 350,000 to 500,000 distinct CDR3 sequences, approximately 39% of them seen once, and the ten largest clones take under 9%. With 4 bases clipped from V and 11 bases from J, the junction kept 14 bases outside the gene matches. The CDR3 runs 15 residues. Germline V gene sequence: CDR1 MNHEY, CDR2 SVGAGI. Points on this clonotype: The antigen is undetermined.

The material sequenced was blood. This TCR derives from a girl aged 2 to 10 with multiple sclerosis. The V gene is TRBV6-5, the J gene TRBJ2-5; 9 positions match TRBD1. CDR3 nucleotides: TGTGCCAGCAGTTGGGGACAGGGAACTTACTTCCAGCAGTACTTC. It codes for CASSWGQGTYFQQYF.